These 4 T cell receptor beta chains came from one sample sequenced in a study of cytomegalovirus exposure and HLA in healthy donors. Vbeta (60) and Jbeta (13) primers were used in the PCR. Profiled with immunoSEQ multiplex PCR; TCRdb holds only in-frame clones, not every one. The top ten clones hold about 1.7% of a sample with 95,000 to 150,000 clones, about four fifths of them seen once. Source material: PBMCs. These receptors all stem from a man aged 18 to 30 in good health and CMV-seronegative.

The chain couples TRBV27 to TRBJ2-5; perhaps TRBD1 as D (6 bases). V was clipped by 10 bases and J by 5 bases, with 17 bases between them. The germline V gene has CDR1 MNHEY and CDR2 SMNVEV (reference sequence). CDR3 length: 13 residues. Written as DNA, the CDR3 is TGTGCCATCCGTGGCAGGGGTGGCGAGACCCAGTACTTC. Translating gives CAIRGRGGETQYF.

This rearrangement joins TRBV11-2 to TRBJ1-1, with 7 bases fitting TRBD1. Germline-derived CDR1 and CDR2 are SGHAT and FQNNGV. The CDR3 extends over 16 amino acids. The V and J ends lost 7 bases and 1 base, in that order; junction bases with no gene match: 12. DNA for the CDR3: TGTGCCAGCAATTGGGGGGACAGAATCACGAACACTGAAGCTTTCTTT. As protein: CASNWGDRITNTEAFF. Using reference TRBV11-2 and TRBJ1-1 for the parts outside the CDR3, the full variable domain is EAGVAQSPRYKIIEKRQSVAFWCNPISGHATLYWYQQILGQGPKLLIQFQNNGVVDDSQLPKDRFSAERLKGVDSTLKIQPAKLEDSAVYLCASNWGDRITNTEAFFGQGTRLTVV.

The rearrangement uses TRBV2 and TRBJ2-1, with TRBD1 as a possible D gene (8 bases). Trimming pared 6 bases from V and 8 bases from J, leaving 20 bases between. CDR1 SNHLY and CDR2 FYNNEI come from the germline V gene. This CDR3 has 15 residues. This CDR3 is CASRTEQGGTDEQFF. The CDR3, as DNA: TGTGCCAGCAGGACAGAACAGGGGGGGACCGATGAGCAGTTCTTC.

This CDR3 reads CASSLNLVREQYF. The DNA of the CDR3 is TGTGCCAGCAGTTTGAACCTGGTTCGGGAGCAGTACTTC. The V and J genes are TRBV27 and TRBJ2-7; D remains ambiguous. The germline gives CDR1 MNHEY, CDR2 SMNVEV (reference sequence). The CDR3 is made up of 13 amino acids. V was clipped by 3 bases and J by 7 bases, with 13 bases between them.